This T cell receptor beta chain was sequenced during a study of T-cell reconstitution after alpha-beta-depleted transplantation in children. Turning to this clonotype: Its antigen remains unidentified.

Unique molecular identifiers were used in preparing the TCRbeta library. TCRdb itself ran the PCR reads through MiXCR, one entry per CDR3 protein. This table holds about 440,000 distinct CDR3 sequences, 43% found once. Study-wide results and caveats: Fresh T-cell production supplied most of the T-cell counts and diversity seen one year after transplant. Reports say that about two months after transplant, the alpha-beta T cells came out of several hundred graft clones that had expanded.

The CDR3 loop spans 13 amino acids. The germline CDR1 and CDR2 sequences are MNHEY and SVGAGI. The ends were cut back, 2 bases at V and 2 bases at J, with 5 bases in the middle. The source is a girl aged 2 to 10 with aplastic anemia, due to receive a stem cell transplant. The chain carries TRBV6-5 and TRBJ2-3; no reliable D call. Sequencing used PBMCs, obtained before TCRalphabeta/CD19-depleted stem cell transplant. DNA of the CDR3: TGTGCCAGCAGTTACCGGTTCACAGATACGCAGTATTTT. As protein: CASSYRFTDTQYF.